The present T cell receptor beta chain was sequenced within a study of blood T cell repertoires in COVID-19. TCRdb keeps only in-frame clones here, not all; method: immunoSEQ multiplex PCR. The sample shows roughly 150,000 clones, 80% of them seen only once. Only a few counts were recorded for this clone. The V and J ends lost 2 bases and 6 bases respectively, with 7 bases between them. Looked up from germline, CDR1 is SGHTA and CDR2 is FQGTGA. The CDR3 runs to 13 residues. The chain recombines TRBV7-3 with TRBJ2-2; the D is unclear. What was sequenced was PBMCs or T cells enriched from blood (not recorded which). The receptor comes from a woman aged 60 to 75 who had recovered from COVID-19. Here the CDR3 DNA reads TGTGCCAGCAGCTTATACCCAGCCGGGGAGCTGTTTTTT. This codes for CASSLYPAGELFF.